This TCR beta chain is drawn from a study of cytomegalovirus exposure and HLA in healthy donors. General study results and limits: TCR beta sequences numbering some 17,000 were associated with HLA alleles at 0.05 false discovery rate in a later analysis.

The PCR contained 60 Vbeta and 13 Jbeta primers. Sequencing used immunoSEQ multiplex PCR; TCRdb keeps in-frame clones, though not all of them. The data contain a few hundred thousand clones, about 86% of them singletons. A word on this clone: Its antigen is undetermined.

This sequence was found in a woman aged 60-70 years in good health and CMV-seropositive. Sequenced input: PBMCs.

The CDR3, as DNA: TGCGCCAGCAGCCGGAGGGAAGCGAACACTGAAGCTTTCTTT. This sequence encodes CASSRREANTEAFF. This chain links TRBV5-1 with TRBJ1-1; D is uncertain. The CDR3 consists of 14 residues. Germline CDR1 SGHRS, CDR2 YFSETQ. Trimming pared 4 bases from V and 1 base from J, leaving 11 bases between.